The rows below give T cell receptor beta chains drawn from one sample of a study of regulatory T cells in long-lasting Graves disease. TCRdb independently ran MiXCR on the multiplex PCR reads; one entry per CDR3 protein. The sample has around 360,000 distinct CDR3 sequences; 15% to 20% are singletons. These data also formed part of another study, on T cells in Graves' hyperthyroidism and ophthalmopathy.

The sample consisted of peripheral blood mononuclear cells (PBMCs), taken at new diagnosis, from a patient treated with antithyroid drugs. These receptors were taken from a young woman with Graves disease. Each CDR3 is given with its conserved first and last residue. Fields, in order: D gene, clone size, CDR3 length, V gene, J gene, CDR3 protein, CDR3 DNA. The D gene is left open where the match is weak. Rows may omit the clone size; those that give it use once, few, many or a size class.

>-|many|11|TRBV3-1|TRBJ2-5
CASSQQGTQYF
TGTGCCAGCAGCCAGCAGGGGACCCAGTACTTC
>-|few|14|TRBV7-3|TRBJ2-2
CASALGGGTGELFF
TGTGCCAGCGCCCTCGGGGGCGGCACCGGGGAGCTGTTTTTT
>-|few|13|TRBV27|TRBJ1-5
CASSFGTAQPQHF
TGTGCCAGCAGTTTCGGCACAGCCCAGCCCCAGCATTTT
>-|many|13|TRBV7-3|TRBJ2-3
CASSFDRTDTQYF
TGTGCCAGCAGCTTCGATAGGACAGATACGCAGTATTTT
>-|many|13|TRBV20-1|TRBJ2-5
CSAAQTLGETQYF
TGCAGTGCTGCCCAGACCCTGGGGGAGACCCAGTACTTC
>TRBD2|many|16|TRBV2|TRBJ2-2
CASTYAGGTNTGELFF
TGTGCCAGCACTTATGCGGGAGGTACGAACACCGGGGAGCTGTTTTTT
>TRBD2|many|21|TRBV3-1|TRBJ2-1
CASSQPSARGGRIRDRNEQFF
TGTGCCAGCAGCCAACCCTCGGCGCGGGGGGGCCGAATAAGAGATAGGAATGAGCAGTTCTTC
>TRBD1|-|16|TRBV2|TRBJ2-2
CASSDPDRGETGELFF
TGTGCCAGCAGTGATCCGGACAGGGGAGAGACCGGGGAGCTGTTTTTT
>-|many|17|TRBV5-1|TRBJ2-1
CASSLGRGRSSYNEQFF
TGTGCCAGCAGCTTAGGAAGGGGACGGAGCTCCTACAATGAGCAGTTCTTC
>-|many|14|TRBV13|TRBJ2-1
CASSLRTPWIEQFF
TGTGCCAGCAGCTTAAGAACCCCCTGGATTGAGCAGTTCTTC
>-|-|11|TRBV6-1|TRBJ1-5
CASSLNQLQHF
TGTGCCAGCAGTCTGAATCAGCTCCAGCATTTT
>TRBD2|-|13|TRBV29-1|TRBJ2-7
CSVGGLAGYEQYF
TGCAGCGTTGGGGGACTAGCGGGCTACGAGCAGTACTTC
>-|many|14|TRBV6-1|TRBJ2-1
CASSESIGAGEQFF
TGTGCCAGCAGTGAATCTATCGGAGCGGGTGAGCAGTTCTTC
>-|many|18|TRBV5-1|TRBJ2-1
CASSFQPGGQTKTNEQFF
TGCGCCAGCAGCTTTCAACCGGGGGGCCAGACGAAGACCAATGAGCAGTTCTTC
>TRBD2|many|13|TRBV28|TRBJ2-7
CASRTSGAYEQYF
TGTGCCAGCAGAACTAGCGGGGCCTACGAGCAGTACTTC
>-|many|15|TRBV28|TRBJ2-3
CASSTHWGPTDTQYF
TGTGCCAGCAGTACCCATTGGGGCCCGACAGATACGCAGTATTTT
>TRBD1|many|14|TRBV12-5|TRBJ2-1
CASGLGQGVNEQFF
TGTGCTAGTGGTTTGGGACAGGGTGTCAATGAGCAGTTCTTC
>-|few|14|TRBV9|TRBJ1-2
CASSAFIGGHGYTF
TGTGCCAGCAGCGCCTTTATAGGCGGCCATGGCTACACCTTC
>TRBD2|many|14|TRBV2|TRBJ2-7
CASSGRGGSYEQYF
TGTGCCAGCAGTGGCCGCGGGGGCTCCTACGAGCAGTACTTC
>-|-|19|TRBV4-1|TRBJ2-2
CASSQFSVMAGQNTGELFF
TGCGCCAGCAGCCAATTTTCTGTTATGGCAGGTCAGAACACCGGGGAGCTGTTTTTT
>-|many|12|TRBV10-3|TRBJ2-7
CAISEDSYEQYF
TGTGCCATCAGTGAGGACAGCTACGAGCAGTACTTC
>TRBD2|many|13|TRBV7-9|TRBJ2-1
CASSSTTSDEQFF
TGTGCCAGCAGCTCCACGACTAGCGATGAGCAGTTCTTC
>-|many|15|TRBV28|TRBJ2-3
CASIQFGGRTDTQYF
TGTGCCAGCATCCAGTTCGGGGGCCGCACAGATACGCAGTATTTT
>-|many|16|TRBV2|TRBJ2-6
CASSDQGGGGANVLTF
TGTGCCAGCAGTGATCAGGGAGGAGGTGGGGCCAACGTCCTGACTTTC
>-|-|11|TRBV7-9|TRBJ1-1
CASTPNTEAFF
TGTGCCAGCACCCCGAACACTGAAGCTTTCTTT
>-|few|16|TRBV12-3/TRBV12-4|TRBJ1-3
CASRLSEAASGNTIYF
TGTGCCAGCAGATTAAGCGAGGCGGCATCCGGAAACACCATATATTTT